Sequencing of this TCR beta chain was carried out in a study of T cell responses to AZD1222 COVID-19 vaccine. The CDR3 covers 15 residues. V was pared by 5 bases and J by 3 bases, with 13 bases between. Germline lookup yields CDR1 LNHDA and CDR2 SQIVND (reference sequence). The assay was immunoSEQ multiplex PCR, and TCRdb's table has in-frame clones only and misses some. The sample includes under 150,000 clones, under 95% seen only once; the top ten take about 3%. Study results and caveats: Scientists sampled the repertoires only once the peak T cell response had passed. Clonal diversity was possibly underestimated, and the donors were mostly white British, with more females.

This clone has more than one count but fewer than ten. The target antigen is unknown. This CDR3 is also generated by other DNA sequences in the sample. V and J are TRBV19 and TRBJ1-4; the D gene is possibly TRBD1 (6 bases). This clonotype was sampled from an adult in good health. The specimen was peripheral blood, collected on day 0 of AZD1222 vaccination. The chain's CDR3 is CASSPQTGPNEKLFF. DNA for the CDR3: TGTGCCAGTAGTCCCCAGACAGGACCTAATGAAAAACTGTTTTTT.